This note documents a single T cell receptor beta chain sequence. TCRdb keeps only in-frame clones here, not all; method: immunoSEQ multiplex PCR. The table shows over 120,000 clones, with approximately 90% occurring only once. The CDR3 is 16 amino acids. The germline gives CDR1 SGHRS, CDR2 YFSETQ. The junction had 11 bases not matched to a gene; V was cut back by 3 bases and J by 6 bases. These data belong to a study of blood T cell repertoires in COVID-19. Study background: Sites in the United States, Italy and Spain provided acute and convalescent COVID-19 samples.

Sequencing was done on a sample of peripheral blood. The chain employs TRBV5-1 and TRBJ1-4; 7 bases agree with TRBD1. This receptor was obtained from a woman between 45 and 65 years old with active or convalescent COVID-19. CDR3 nucleotides: TGCGCCAGCAGCTCTCTCCATAGACAGGGAGATGAAAAACTGTTTTTT. Translating it yields CASSSLHRQGDEKLFF.